This entry lists 9 T cell receptor beta chains sequenced from one sample in a study of blood T cell repertoires in COVID-19. Some clones are missing from TCRdb's copy, which holds only in-frame ones; the method was immunoSEQ multiplex PCR. The sample includes around 200,000 clones, around nine tenths of them seen just once. Sequenced material: peripheral blood. The receptors derive from a man between 70 and 80 years old with acute or convalescent COVID-19.

This chain connects TRBV6-5 to TRBJ2-1; D is perhaps TRBD2 (7 bases). Per the germline V gene, CDR1 is MNHEY and CDR2 is SVGAGI. The CDR3 runs 15 residues. The ends were cut back, 5 bases at V and 4 bases at J, with 15 bases in the middle. CDR3: CASSLQGREYNEQFF. The CDR3 DNA follows: TGTGCCAGCAGTCTTCAGGGGAGGGAGTACAATGAGCAGTTCTTC.

The chain couples TRBV7-3 to TRBJ2-2; TRBD1 agrees at 8 bases. Germline loops: CDR1 SGHTA, CDR2 FQGTGA. Trimming cost V 1 base and J 4 bases; bases outside gene matches: 8. The CDR3 spans 17 residues. The CDR3 protein is CASSLRAGRGRTGELFF. The CDR3 nucleotides are TGTGCCAGCAGCTTAAGGGCGGGCAGGGGGCGCACCGGGGAGCTGTTTTTT.

This clone has more than one count but fewer than ten. The chain links TRBV4-1 to TRBJ1-4; unclear D gene. V was clipped by 4 bases and J by 7 bases, with 10 bases between them. This CDR3 region has 13 residues. From germline, CDR1 is MGHRA and CDR2 YSYEKL. CDR3 residues: CASSPLVAEKLFF. Written as DNA, the CDR3 is TGCGCCAGCAGCCCACTCGTCGCTGAAAAACTGTTTTTT.

V usage is TRBV7-9 and J usage is TRBJ2-3; TRBD2 aligns across 11 bases. This CDR3 has 15 residues. The germline V gene has CDR1 SEHNR and CDR2 FQNEAQ (reference sequence). The junction had 4 bases not matched to a gene; V was cut back by 5 bases and J by 3 bases. CDR3 residues: CASSHTSGGTDTQYF. The CDR3 DNA sequence: TGTGCCAGCAGCCACACTAGCGGGGGAACAGATACGCAGTATTTT.

CDR3 loop: CASSPRSSYEQYF. CDR3 coding DNA: TGCGCCAGCAGCCCGAGGAGCTCCTACGAGCAGTACTTC. This sequence joins TRBV4-1 and TRBJ2-7; the D is unclear. V gave up 4 bases and J gave up 0 bases, with 7 bases separating them. The germline V gene encodes CDR1 MGHRA and CDR2 YSYEKL. This CDR3 has 13 amino acids.

CDR3 sequence reads: CASSFTGGTGELFF. Written as DNA, the CDR3 is TGCGCCAGCAGCTTCACAGGGGGCACCGGGGAGCTGTTTTTT. The chain recombines TRBV4-3 with TRBJ2-2; TRBD1 matches at 8 bases. The CDR3 runs to 14 residues. The germline gives CDR1 LGHNA, CDR2 YSLEER. V lost 5 bases to trimming and J lost 4 bases; unmatched junction nucleotides: 3.

V gene TRBV5-4 combines with J gene TRBJ2-3; TRBD2 agrees at 12 bases. With 8 bases clipped from V and 6 bases from J, the junction kept 4 bases outside the gene matches. This CDR3 contains 13 residues. Germline assignment: CDR1 SGHNT and CDR2 YYREEE (reference sequence). This CDR3 reads CASHLAGGDTQYF. CDR3 nucleotides: TGTGCCAGTCACCTAGCGGGAGGGGATACGCAGTATTTT.

V is TRBV5-1 and J is TRBJ2-1, with 7 bases identical to TRBD2. Per the germline V gene, CDR1 is SGHRS and CDR2 is YFSETQ. V trimming: 3 bases; J trimming: 2 bases; junction bases outside the gene matches: 2. The CDR3 contains 14 residues. The CDR3 nucleotides are TGCGCCAGCAGCTCGGGGGGAGCCTACAATGAGCAGTTCTTC. The encoded protein is CASSSGGAYNEQFF.

CDR3 DNA: TGTGCCAGCAGTTTATTAGGGGGGGAAGGACGGTTGGAAGCTTTCTTT. It codes for CASSLLGGEGRLEAFF. The chain employs TRBV28 and TRBJ1-1, with a possible D match to TRBD1 (6 bases). The ends were cut back, 1 base at V and 8 bases at J, with 20 bases in the middle. Germline V gives CDR1 MDHEN, CDR2 SYDVKM. This CDR3 has 16 residues. Full variable domain (rest looked up from reference TRBV28 and TRBJ1-1): DVKVTQSSRYLVKRTGEKVFLECVQDMDHENMFWYRQDPGLGLRLIYFSYDVKMKEKGDIPEGYSVSREKKERFSLILESASTNQTSMYLCASSLLGGEGRLEAFFGQGTRLTVV.